Presented here are 5 T cell receptor beta chains from one specimen sequenced in a study of T cells in Graves' hyperthyroidism and ophthalmopathy. The source material, RNA transcripts, was used to amplify TCR beta CDR3 regions. An initial round of RT-PCR targeting the TCR CDR3 relied on the HTBI primer set. TCRdb independently ran MiXCR on the multiplex PCR reads; one entry per CDR3 protein. This sample yields some 510,000 distinct CDR3 sequences, of which under 25% are seen a single time; 26% belongs to the top ten. Input material: blood. The receptors were sampled from a man between 18 and 29 years old with Graves' hyperthyroidism.

This clonotype was picked up many times. The V gene is TRBV25-1, the J gene TRBJ2-7; TRBD1 matches at 8 bases. V was clipped by 4 bases and J by 4 bases; unmatched bases: 12. CDR3 size: 16 residues. Germline CDR1 reads MGHDK; CDR2 reads SYGVNS. This CDR3 reads CASSGFGTGPEYEQYF. The DNA of the CDR3 is TGTGCCAGCAGTGGCTTTGGGACAGGTCCCGAGTACGAGCAGTACTTC.

This clonotype has a count of ten or more. The chain recombines TRBV29-1 with TRBJ1-1, with unresolved D. With 4 bases removed from V and 0 bases from J, the gap between germline ends came to 9 bases. Germline V gene lookup returns CDR1 SQVTM and CDR2 ANQGSEA. The CDR3 sequence is 13 residues long. The CDR3: CSVGVGVNTEAFF. The CDR3 coding sequence is TGCAGCGTTGGCGTAGGCGTGAACACTGAAGCTTTCTTT.

This clonotype appeared a few times. V is TRBV24-1 and J is TRBJ2-2; 7 nucleotides match TRBD1. Germline CDR1 is KGHDR and CDR2 is SFDVKD. The CDR3 has 16 amino acids. V was pared by 6 bases and J by 5 bases, with 11 bases of the junction left unmatched. CDR3 DNA sequence: TGTGCCACCAGTCCCCAAGAGGGGGCATATACCGGGGAGCTGTTTTTT. Translating gives CATSPQEGAYTGELFF.

This chain connects TRBV5-5 to TRBJ1-1; TRBD1 is a possible D gene (6 bases). Trimming cost V 3 bases and J 5 bases, with 20 bases left between them. The CDR3 has 16 residues. Germline V gene sequence: CDR1 SGHKS, CDR2 YYEKEE (reference sequence). The chain's CDR3 is CASSSVKTGLGTEAFF. Here the CDR3 DNA reads TGTGCCAGCAGCTCCGTAAAAACAGGGTTAGGGACTGAAGCTTTCTTT.

This clonotype was observed a few times. V and J are TRBV3-1 and TRBJ1-2, with D possibly TRBD1 on 5 matching bases. V was cut by 3 bases and J by 3 bases, with 8 bases left in between. The V gene's germline CDR1 is LGHDT and CDR2 YNNKEL (reference sequence). The CDR3 has 13 amino acids. Here the CDR3 DNA reads TGTGCCAGCAGCCAGGCGGGGGACTATGGCTACACCTTC. Protein: CASSQAGDYGYTF.